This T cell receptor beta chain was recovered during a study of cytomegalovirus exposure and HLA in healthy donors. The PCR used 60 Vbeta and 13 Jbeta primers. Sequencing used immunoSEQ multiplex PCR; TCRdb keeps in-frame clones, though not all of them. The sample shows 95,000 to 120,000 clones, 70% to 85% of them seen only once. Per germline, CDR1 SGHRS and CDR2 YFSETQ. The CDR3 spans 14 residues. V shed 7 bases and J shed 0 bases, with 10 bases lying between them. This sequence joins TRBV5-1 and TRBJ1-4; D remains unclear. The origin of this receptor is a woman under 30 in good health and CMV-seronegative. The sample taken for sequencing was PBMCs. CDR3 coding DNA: TGCGCCAGCTCCCCCACAGCAACTAATGAAAAACTGTTTTTT. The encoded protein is CASSPTATNEKLFF.